This T cell receptor (beta chain) appears in the sequencing data of a study of identical twins. Study results and caveats: Memory repertoires showed no such pattern, whereas abundant cord blood beta clonotypes carried fewer insertions.

MiXCR, applied by TCRdb to the 5' RACE reads, yields one record per CDR3 protein. The data hold 400,000 to 500,000 distinct CDR3 sequences, with around 18% observed a single time. Germline V gene data show CDR1 as SQVTM and CDR2 as ANQGSEA. The CDR3 totals 15 residues. Trimming took 6 bases from V and 7 from J, leaving 25 bases between them. This clonotype was observed a few times. Antigen specificity is unknown. The material sequenced was naive T cells sorted from blood. The clonotype comes from a man aged 50-59 years in good health. J is TRBJ2-7 and V is TRBV29-1, with D perhaps given as TRBD1 or TRBD2 (5 bases each). This chain's CDR3 is CSVATGTANDGEQYF. CDR3 sequence (DNA): TGCAGCGTGGCAACTGGGACGGCCAATGACGGGGAGCAGTACTTC.